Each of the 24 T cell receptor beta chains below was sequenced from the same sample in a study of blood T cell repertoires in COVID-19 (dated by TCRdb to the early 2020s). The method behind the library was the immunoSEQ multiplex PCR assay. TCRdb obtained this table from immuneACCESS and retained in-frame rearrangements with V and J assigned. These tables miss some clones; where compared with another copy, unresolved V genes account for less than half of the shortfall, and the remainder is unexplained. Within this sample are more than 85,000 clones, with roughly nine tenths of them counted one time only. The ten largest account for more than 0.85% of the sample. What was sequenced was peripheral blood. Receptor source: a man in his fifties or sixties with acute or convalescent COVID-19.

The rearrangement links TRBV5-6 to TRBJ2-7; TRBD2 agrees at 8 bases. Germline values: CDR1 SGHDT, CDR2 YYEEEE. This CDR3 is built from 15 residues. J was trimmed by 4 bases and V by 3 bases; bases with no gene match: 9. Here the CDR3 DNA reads TGTGCCAGCAGCTCCGGGACTAGAGGAGTTTACGAGCAGTACGTC. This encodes CASSSGTRGVYEQYV.

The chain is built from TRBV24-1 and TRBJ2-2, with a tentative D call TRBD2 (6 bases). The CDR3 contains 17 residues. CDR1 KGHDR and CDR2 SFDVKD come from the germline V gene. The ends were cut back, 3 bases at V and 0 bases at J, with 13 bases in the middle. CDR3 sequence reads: CATSDIKRDSNTGELFF. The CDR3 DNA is TGTGCCACCAGTGATATCAAACGGGACTCGAACACCGGGGAGCTGTTTTTT.

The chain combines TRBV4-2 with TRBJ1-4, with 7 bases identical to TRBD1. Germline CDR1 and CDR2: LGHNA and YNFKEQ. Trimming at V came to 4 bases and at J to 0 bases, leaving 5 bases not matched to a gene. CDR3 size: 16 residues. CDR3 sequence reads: CASSPTQGATNEKLFF. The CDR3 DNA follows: TGTGCCAGCAGCCCAACCCAGGGGGCAACTAATGAAAAACTGTTTTTT.

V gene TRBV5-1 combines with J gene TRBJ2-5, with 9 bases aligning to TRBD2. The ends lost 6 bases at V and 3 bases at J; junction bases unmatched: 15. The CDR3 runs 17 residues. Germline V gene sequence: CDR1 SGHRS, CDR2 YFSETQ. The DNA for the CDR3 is TGCGCCAGCACCCTGGAGACCCGGCTAGCGGGGAAAGAGACCCAGTACTTC. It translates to CASTLETRLAGKETQYF.

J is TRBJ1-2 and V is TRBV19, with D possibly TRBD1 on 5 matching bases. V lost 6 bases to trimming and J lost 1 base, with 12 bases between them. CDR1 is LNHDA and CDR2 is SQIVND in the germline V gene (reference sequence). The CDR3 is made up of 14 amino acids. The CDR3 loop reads CASRRWGVNYGYTF. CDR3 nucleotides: TGTGCCAGTAGAAGGTGGGGCGTTAACTATGGCTACACCTTC.

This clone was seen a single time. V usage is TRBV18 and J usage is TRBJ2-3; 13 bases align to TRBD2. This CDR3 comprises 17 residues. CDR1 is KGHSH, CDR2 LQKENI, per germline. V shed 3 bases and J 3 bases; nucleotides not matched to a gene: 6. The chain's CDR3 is CASSPTRTSGSTDTQYF. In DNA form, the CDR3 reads TGTGCCAGCTCACCTACACGGACTAGCGGGAGTACAGATACGCAGTATTTT.

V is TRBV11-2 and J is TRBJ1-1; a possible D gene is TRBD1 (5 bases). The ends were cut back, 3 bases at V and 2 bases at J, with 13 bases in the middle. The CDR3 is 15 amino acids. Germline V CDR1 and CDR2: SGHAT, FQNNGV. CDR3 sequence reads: CASSLAGRTNTEAFF. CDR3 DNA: TGTGCCAGCAGCTTGGCAGGGAGGACCAACACTGAAGCTTTCTTT.

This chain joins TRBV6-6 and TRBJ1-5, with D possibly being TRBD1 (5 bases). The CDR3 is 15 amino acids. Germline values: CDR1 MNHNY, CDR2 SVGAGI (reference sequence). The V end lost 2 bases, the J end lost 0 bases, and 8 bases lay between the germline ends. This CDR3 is CASSYLTDSNQPQHF. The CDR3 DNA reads TGTGCCAGCAGTTACCTGACAGATAGCAATCAGCCCCAGCATTTT.

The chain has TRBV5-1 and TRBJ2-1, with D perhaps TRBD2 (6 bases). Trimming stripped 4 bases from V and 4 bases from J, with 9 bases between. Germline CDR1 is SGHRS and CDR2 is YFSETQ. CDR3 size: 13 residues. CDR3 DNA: TGCGCCAGCAGCCTACGGGGGTACAATGAGCAGTTCTTC. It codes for CASSLRGYNEQFF.

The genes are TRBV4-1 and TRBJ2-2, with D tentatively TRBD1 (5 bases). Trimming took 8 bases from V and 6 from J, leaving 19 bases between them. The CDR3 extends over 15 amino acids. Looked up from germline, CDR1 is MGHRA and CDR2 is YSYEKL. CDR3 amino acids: CASQGRQLVSGELFF. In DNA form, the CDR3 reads TGCGCCAGCCAGGGCCGTCAGCTCGTCTCCGGGGAGCTGTTTTTT.

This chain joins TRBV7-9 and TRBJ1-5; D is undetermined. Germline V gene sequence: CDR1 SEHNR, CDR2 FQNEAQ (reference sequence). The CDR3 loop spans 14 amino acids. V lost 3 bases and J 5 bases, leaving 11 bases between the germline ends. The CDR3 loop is CASSFDSGYQPQHF. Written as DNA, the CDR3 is TGTGCCAGCAGCTTCGATTCGGGATATCAGCCCCAGCATTTT.

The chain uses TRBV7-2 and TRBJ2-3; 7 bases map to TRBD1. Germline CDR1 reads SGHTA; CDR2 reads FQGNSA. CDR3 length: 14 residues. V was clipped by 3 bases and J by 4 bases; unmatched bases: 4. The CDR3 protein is CASSFFTGADTQYF. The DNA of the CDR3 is TGTGCCAGCAGCTTTTTTACAGGGGCAGATACGCAGTATTTT.

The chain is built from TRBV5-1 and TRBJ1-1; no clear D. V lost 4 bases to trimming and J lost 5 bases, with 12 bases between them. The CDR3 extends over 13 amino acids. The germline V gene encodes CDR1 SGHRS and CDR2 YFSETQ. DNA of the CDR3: TGCGCCAGCAGCGCTGAAAGCCGGACTGAAGCTTTCTTT. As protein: CASSAESRTEAFF.

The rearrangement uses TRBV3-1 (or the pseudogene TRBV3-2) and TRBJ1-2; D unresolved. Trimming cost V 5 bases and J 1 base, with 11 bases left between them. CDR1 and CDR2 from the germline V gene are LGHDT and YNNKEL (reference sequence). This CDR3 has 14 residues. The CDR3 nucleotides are TGTGCCAGCAGCGAGGGAGGAGTTAACTATGGCTACACCTTC. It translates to CASSEGGVNYGYTF.

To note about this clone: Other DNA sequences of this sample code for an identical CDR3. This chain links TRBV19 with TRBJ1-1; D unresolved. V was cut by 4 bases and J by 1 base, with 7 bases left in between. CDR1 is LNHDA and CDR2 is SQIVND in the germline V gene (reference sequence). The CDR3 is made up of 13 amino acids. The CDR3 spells CASSTTANTEAFF. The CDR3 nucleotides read TGTGCCAGTAGTACCACAGCGAACACTGAAGCTTTCTTT.

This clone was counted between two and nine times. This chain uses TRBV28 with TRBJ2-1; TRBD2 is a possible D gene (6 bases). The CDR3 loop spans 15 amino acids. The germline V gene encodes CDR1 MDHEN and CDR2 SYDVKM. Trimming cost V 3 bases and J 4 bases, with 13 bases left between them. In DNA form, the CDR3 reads TGTGCCAGCAGTTTCTGGGGGGATTCTTACAATGAGCAGTTCTTC. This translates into CASSFWGDSYNEQFF.

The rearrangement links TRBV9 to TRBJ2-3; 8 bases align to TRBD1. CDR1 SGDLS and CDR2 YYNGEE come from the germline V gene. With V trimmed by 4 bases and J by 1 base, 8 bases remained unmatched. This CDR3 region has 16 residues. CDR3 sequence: CASSLSPGQGTDTQYF. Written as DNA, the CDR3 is TGTGCCAGCAGCCTAAGTCCGGGACAGGGCACAGATACGCAGTATTTT.

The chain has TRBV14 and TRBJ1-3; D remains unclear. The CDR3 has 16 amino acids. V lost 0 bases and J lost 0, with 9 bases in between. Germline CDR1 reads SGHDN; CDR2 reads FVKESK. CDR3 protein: CASSQERLFSGNTIYF. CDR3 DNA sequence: TGTGCCAGCAGCCAAGAACGACTTTTCTCTGGAAACACCATATATTTT. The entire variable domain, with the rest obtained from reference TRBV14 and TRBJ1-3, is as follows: EAGVTQFPSHSVIEKGQTVTLRCDPISGHDNLYWYRRVMGKEIKFLLHFVKESKQDESGMPNNRFLAERTGGTYSTLKVQPAELEDSGVYFCASSQERLFSGNTIYFGEGSWLTVV.

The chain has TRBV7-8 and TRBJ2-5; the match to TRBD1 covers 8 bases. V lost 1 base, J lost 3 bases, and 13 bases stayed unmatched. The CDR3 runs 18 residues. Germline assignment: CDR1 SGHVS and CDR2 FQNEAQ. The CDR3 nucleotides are TGTGCCAGCAGCTTAGGGCTAAGAGGGACAGGAGAGAAAGAGACCCAGTACTTC. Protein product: CASSLGLRGTGEKETQYF.

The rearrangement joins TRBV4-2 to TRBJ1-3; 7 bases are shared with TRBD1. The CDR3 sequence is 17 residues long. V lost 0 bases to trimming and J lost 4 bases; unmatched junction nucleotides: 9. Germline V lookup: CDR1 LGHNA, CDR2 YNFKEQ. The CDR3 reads CASSQDHGRGSGNTIYF. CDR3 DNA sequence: TGTGCCAGCAGCCAAGATCACGGCAGGGGGAGCGGAAACACCATATATTTT.

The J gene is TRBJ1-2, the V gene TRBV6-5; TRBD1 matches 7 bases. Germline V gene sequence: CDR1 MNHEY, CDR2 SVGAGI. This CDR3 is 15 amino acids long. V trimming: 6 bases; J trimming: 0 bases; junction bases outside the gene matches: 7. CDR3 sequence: CASSHRTGANYGYTF. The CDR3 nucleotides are TGTGCCAGCAGCCATAGGACAGGAGCTAACTATGGCTACACCTTC.

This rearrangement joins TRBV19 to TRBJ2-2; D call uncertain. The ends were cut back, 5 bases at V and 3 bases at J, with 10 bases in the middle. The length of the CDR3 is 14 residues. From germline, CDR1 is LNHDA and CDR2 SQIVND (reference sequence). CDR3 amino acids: CASSPGSYTGELFF. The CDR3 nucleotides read TGTGCCAGTAGTCCCGGGTCCTACACCGGGGAGCTGTTTTTT. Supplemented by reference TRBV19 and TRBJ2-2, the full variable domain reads DGGITQSPKYLFRKEGQNVTLSCEQNLNHDAMYWYRQDPGQGLRLIYYSQIVNDFQKGDIAEGYSVSREKKESFPLTVTSAQKNPTAFYLCASSPGSYTGELFFGEGSRLTVL.

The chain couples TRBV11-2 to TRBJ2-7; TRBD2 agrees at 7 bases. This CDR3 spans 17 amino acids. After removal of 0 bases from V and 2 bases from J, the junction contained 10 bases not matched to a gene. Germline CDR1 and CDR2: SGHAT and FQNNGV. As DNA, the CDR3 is TGTGCCAGCAGCTTAGATTACGGACTAGAGGGAACCTACGAGCAGTACGTC. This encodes CASSLDYGLEGTYEQYV.

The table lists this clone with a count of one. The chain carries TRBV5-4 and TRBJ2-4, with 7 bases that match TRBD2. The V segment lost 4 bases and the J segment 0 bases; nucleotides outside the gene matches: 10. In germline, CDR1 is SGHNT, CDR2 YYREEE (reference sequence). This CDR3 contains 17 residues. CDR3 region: CASSVGTSVLAKNIQYF. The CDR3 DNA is TGTGCCAGCAGCGTAGGAACTAGCGTACTAGCCAAAAACATTCAGTACTTC.